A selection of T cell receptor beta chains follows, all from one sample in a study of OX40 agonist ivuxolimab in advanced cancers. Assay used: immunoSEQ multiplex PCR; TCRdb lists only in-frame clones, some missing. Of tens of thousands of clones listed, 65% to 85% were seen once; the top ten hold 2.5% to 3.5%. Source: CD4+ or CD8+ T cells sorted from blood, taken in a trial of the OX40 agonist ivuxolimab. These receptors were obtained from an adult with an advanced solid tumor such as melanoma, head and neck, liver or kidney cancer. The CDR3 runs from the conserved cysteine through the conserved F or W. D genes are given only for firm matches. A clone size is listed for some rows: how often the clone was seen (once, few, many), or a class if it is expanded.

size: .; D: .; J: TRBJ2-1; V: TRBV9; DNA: TGTGCCAGCAGCGTAGATTGGGGAGATGGCGGGGATCGGGATGAGCAGTTCTTC; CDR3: CASSVDWGDGGDRDEQFF
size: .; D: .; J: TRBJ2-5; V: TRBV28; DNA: TGTGCCAGCAGTTTCACCAGGATGGGGGAGACCCAGTACTTC; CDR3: CASSFTRMGETQYF
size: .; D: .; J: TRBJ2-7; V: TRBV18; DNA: TGTGCCAGCTCAGACACCCGATCCAACTACGAGCAGTACTTC; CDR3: CASSDTRSNYEQYF
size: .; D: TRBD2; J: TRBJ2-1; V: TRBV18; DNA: TGTGCCAGCTCACCACCGAGTACTAGCGGGAGCAAGGTCTTC; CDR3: CASSPPSTSGSKVF
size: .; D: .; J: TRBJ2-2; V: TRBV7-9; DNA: TGTGCCAGCAGCTTACGCACCGGGGAGCTGTTTTTT; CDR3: CASSLRTGELFF
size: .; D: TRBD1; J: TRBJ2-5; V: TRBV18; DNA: TGTGCCAGCTCACCAATTTCTGCAGGGGGCATTGAGACCCAGTACTTC; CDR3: CASSPISAGGIETQYF
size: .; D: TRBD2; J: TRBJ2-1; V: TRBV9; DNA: TGTGCCAGCAGCGGGGGACTAGCGGGCAATGAGCAGTTCTTC; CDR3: CASSGGLAGNEQFF
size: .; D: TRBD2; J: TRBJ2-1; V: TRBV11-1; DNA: TGTGCCAGCAGCACTAGCGGGGGGCGGGTATGGGATGAGCAGTTCTTC; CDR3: CASSTSGGRVWDEQFF
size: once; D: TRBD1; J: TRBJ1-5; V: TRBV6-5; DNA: TGTGCCAGCAGAGGACAGGGGGCGAATCAGCCCCAGCATTTT; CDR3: CASRGQGANQPQHF
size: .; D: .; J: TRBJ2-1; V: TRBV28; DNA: TGTGCCAGCAGTCCATTGGGGGTCACGAATGTAAATGAGCAGTTCTTC; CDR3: CASSPLGVTNVNEQFF
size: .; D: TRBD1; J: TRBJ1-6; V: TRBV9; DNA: TGTGCCAGCAAAGGGACAGGGGTGTTTTCACCCCTCCACTTT; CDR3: CASKGTGVFSPLHF
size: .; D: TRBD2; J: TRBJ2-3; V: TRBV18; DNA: TGTGCCAGCTCGCCTGGGACTAGCGGGAAGAACACAGATACGCAGTATTTT; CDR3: CASSPGTSGKNTDTQYF
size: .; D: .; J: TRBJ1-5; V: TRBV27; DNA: TGTGCCAGCAGTGGAGGGAATCAGCCCCAGCATTTT; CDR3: CASSGGNQPQHF
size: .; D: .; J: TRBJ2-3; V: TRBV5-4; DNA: TGTGCCAGCAGCCCCAGGGCAGATACGCAGTATTTT; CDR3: CASSPRADTQYF
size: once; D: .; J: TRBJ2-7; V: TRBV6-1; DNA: TGTGCCAGCGCCCTGAGGACCTTTGGATACGAGCAGTACTTC; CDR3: CASALRTFGYEQYF
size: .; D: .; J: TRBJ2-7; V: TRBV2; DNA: TGTGCCAGCAGCGACAGGTCCTACGAGCAGTACTTC; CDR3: CASSDRSYEQYF
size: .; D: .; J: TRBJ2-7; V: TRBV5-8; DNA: TGTGCCAGCAGCTTGGAAACAGGGAAGATTTACGAGCAGTACTTC; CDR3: CASSLETGKIYEQYF
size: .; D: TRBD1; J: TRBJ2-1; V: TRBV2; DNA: TGTGCCAGCAGGCCCAGACAGGGGCGAATTCGCTCCTACAATGAGCAGTTCTTC; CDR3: CASRPRQGRIRSYNEQFF
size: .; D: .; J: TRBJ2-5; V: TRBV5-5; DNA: TGTGCCAGCAGCCCGTTCACTTCTAGTGAGGAGACCCAGTACTTC; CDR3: CASSPFTSSEETQYF
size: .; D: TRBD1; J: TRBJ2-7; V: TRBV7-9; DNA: TGTGCCAGCAGCTTAGCATCAATATATGACAGGGAACAATACGAGCAGTACTTC; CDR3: CASSLASIYDREQYEQYF
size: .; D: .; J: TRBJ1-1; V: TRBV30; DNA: TGTGCCTGCCTCGAGGGGCCCACTGAAGCTTTCTTT; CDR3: CACLEGPTEAFF
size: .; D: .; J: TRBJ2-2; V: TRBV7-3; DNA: TGTGCCAGCAGCTTAGTCGGCAGTTGGAGCACCGGGGAGCTGTTTTTT; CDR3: CASSLVGSWSTGELFF
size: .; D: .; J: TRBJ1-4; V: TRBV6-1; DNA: TGTGCCAGTACGGGACGAAGCCTAGAAAAACTGTTTTTT; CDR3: CASTGRSLEKLFF
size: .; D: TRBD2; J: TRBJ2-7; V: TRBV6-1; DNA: TGTGCCAGCAGCCGGACTAGCGGAACCTACGAGCAGTACTTC; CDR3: CASSRTSGTYEQYF
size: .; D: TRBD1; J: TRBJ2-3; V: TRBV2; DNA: TGTGCCAGCAGAGCCGGGACAGGGGATCGCACAGATACGCAGTATTTT; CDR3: CASRAGTGDRTDTQYF
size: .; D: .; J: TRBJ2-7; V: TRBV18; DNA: TGTGCCAGCAGCCAATGGTCCGGGAGTGCCCCCTACTTC; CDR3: CASSQWSGSAPYF
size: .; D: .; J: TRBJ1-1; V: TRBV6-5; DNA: TGTGCCAGCAGCGATACACGGGGAAACACTGAAGCTTTCTTT; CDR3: CASSDTRGNTEAFF
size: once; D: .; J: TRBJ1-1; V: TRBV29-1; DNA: TGCAGCGTTTTGAAGGTCGTTGAAGCTTTCTTT; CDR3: CSVLKVVEAFF
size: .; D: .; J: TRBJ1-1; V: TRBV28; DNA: TGTGCCAGCCACGCGGGCCAAATGAACACTGAAGCTTTCTTT; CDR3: CASHAGQMNTEAFF
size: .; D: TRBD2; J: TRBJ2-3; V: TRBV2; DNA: TGTGCCAGCAGTGAACTAGCGGGAGATACGCAGTATTTT; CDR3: CASSELAGDTQYF
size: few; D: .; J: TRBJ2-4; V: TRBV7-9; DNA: TGTGCCAGCAGCCACCCCCGTGGGGGGTCAGTCCCCCAAAACATTCAGTACTTC; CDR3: CASSHPRGGSVPQNIQYF
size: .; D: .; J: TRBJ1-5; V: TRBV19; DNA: TGTGCCAGTAGTATTCTGTCAGCAAATCAGCCCCAGCATTTT; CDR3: CASSILSANQPQHF
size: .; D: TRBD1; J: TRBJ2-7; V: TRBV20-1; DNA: TGCAGGGGGGACAGCTCCTACGAGCAGTACTTC; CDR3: CRGDSSYEQYF
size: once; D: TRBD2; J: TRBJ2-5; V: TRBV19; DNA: TGTGCCAGTAGTATAGCGTCTAGCGGGAGCGGGACCCAGTACTTC; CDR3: CASSIASSGSGTQYF
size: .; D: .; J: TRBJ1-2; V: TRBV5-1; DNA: TGCGCCAGCAGCCCAGGGTGGAGAGGCTACACCTTC; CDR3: CASSPGWRGYTF
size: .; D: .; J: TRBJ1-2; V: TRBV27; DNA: TGTGCCAGCAGTGCGGCCGGAAGGGGACCTAACTATGGCTACACCTTC; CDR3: CASSAAGRGPNYGYTF
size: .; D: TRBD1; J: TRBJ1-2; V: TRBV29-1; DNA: TGCAGCGTTGGGGGACTACAGGGGAGTCGCGGCTACACCTTC; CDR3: CSVGGLQGSRGYTF
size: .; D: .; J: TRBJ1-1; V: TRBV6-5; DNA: TGTGCCAGCAGTGAAGATGGGGATAACACTGAAGCTTTCTTT; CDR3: CASSEDGDNTEAFF
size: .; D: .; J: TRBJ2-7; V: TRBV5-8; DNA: TGTGCCAGCAGCCCCCCTCGTAGGACCTCCTACGAGCAGTACTTC; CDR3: CASSPPRRTSYEQYF
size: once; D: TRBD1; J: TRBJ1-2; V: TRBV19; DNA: TGTGCCAGTAGGGAATTTCCCGGGACAGGGTTAGAGCTCTCCAGCTACACCTTC; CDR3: CASREFPGTGLELSSYTF
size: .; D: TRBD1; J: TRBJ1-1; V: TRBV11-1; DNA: TGTGCCAGCAGCTCAGGACAGGGCCTTATGAACACTGAAGCTTTCTTT; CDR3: CASSSGQGLMNTEAFF
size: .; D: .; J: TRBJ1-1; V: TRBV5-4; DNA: TGTGCCAGCAGCTTGACCCCGACAGGAGGAGCTTTCTTT; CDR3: CASSLTPTGGAFF
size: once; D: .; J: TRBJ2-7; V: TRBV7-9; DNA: TGTGCCAGCAGCTTCGGGGGGGCTCAACAGGGGTACTACGAGCAGTACTTC; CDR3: CASSFGGAQQGYYEQYF
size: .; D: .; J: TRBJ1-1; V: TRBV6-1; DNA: TGTGCCAGCAGAGTAAACCGGAGGGTTCGTGCTGAAGCTTTCTTT; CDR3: CASRVNRRVRAEAFF
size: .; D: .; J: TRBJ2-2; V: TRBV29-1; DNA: TGCAGCGTTGGACTAGGGGCCGGGGAGCTGTTTTTT; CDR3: CSVGLGAGELFF
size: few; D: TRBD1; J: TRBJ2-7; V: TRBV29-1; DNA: TGCAGTGTCCGACAGGGAACCTACGAGCAGTACTTC; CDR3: CSVRQGTYEQYF
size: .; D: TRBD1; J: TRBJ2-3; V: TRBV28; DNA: TGTGCCAGCAGTTCCTGGACTACAGGGGGTCATCCCACAGATACGCAGTATTTT; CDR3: CASSSWTTGGHPTDTQYF
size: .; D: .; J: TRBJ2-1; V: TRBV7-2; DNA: TGTGCCAGCAGCTTAGAGGGACTTGAGCACGATGAGCAGTTCTTC; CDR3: CASSLEGLEHDEQFF
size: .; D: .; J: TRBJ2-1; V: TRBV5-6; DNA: TGTGCCAGCAGCAGAGAGGTTGAGCAGTTCTTC; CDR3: CASSREVEQFF